The rows below give T cell receptor beta chains drawn from one sample of a study of T cell repertoires in cytomegalovirus infection. MiXCR, run by TCRdb on the reads, gives a single entry per CDR3 protein. The sample yields about 490,000 distinct CDR3 sequences, approximately 15% seen once. The source material was CD8+ T cells from PBMCs. The receptors originated from a human donor in good health (CMV status not recorded). Some clones in this sample may be carry-over from other donors' samples. The CDR3 runs from the conserved cysteine through the conserved F or W. The D gene is left open where the match is weak. Size tells how often a clone was seen (once, few, many) or the class of an expanded clone, and some rows leave it out.

>TRBJ1-1|TRBD1|many|TRBV7-9
CASSLDRGGAEAFF
TGTGCCAGCAGCTTAGACAGGGGTGGAGCTGAAGCTTTCTTT
>TRBJ2-7|-|many|TRBV28
CASSFEVEQYF
TGTGCCAGCAGTTTTGAGGTTGAGCAGTACTTC
>TRBJ2-1|TRBD1|-|TRBV5-1
CASSSLPGQLSYNEQFF
TGCGCCAGCAGCTCCCTCCCGGGACAGCTCTCCTACAATGAGCAGTTCTTC
>TRBJ2-2|TRBD2|many|TRBV12-3/TRBV12-4
CASSHRGGPNTGELFF
TGTGCCAGCAGCCACCGGGGGGGGCCGAACACCGGGGAGCTGTTTTTT
>TRBJ2-2|-|-|TRBV12-3/TRBV12-4
CASSFGRYRITGELFF
TGTGCCAGCAGTTTTGGCAGGTACCGGATAACCGGGGAGCTGTTTTTT
>TRBJ2-1|-|many|TRBV7-9
CASSPRHGSEQFF
TGTGCCAGCAGCCCGCGCCACGGGTCTGAGCAGTTCTTC
>TRBJ2-3|-|-|TRBV7-6
CASKPWGLSDTDTQYF
TGTGCCAGCAAACCGTGGGGGCTATCTGACACAGATACGCAGTATTTT
>TRBJ2-3|-|many|TRBV12-3/TRBV12-4
CASTSALGLASDTQYF
TGTGCCAGCACCTCGGCGTTGGGGCTAGCCTCAGATACGCAGTATTTT
>TRBJ2-7|-|many|TRBV18
CASSPGGQSSYEQYF
TGTGCCAGCTCACCAGGCGGGCAGAGCTCCTACGAGCAGTACTTC
>TRBJ2-7|TRBD1|few|TRBV5-1
CASSSWTGDNYEQYF
TGCGCCAGCAGCTCTTGGACAGGCGACAACTACGAGCAGTACTTC
>TRBJ1-1|-|many|TRBV19
CASSIFLEEVFF
TGTGCCAGTAGTATCTTTTTAGAGGAAGTTTTCTTT
>TRBJ2-5|TRBD1|many|TRBV10-3
CAGADRGGETQYF
TGTGCCGGAGCGGACAGGGGGGGAGAGACCCAGTACTTC
>TRBJ1-5|TRBD1|-|TRBV6-2/TRBV6-3
CASSYPTGRINQPQHF
TGTGCCAGCAGTTACCCGACAGGGAGAATCAATCAGCCCCAGCATTTT
>TRBJ1-2|-|many|TRBV6-5
CASTSTGGTVYGYTF
TGTGCCAGCACTTCTACCGGGGGCACGGTCTATGGCTACACCTTC
>TRBJ2-5|TRBD1|few|TRBV27
CASSSLTGYQETQYF
TGTGCCAGCAGTTCGCTGACAGGGTACCAAGAGACCCAGTACTTC
>TRBJ1-2|TRBD1|few|TRBV2
CASSEGTTGVYGYTF
TGTGCCAGCAGTGAAGGGACGACAGGGGTCTATGGCTACACCTTC
>TRBJ2-2|-|-|TRBV5-5
CASSFTGRHSRIGELFF
TGTGCCAGCAGCTTCACGGGGCGGCACAGCAGGATCGGGGAGCTGTTTTTT
>TRBJ2-1|TRBD2|-|TRBV2
CASSDEVRSRGGYNEQFF
TGTGCCAGCAGTGACGAGGTGCGATCGCGGGGGGGATACAATGAGCAGTTCTTC
>TRBJ2-6|TRBD2|few|TRBV2
CASSTELAGGPGANVLTF
TGTGCCAGCAGCACTGAACTAGCGGGGGGGCCTGGGGCCAACGTCCTGACTTTC
>TRBJ2-3|-|many|TRBV7-9
CASSYREKGTDTQYF
TGTGCCAGCAGCTACAGGGAAAAGGGCACAGATACGCAGTATTTT
>TRBJ2-7|-|many|TRBV6-1
CASSEPGNRYYEQYF
TGTGCCAGCAGTGAACCCGGGAACAGGTACTACGAGCAGTACTTC
>TRBJ1-1|TRBD1|-|TRBV10-1
CAREGAWTEAFF
TGCGCCAGGGAGGGGGCTTGGACTGAAGCTTTCTTT
>TRBJ1-5|-|once|TRBV2
CASRQTGGLQPQHF
TGTGCCAGCAGACAAACGGGGGGCCTTCAGCCCCAGCATTTT
>TRBJ2-7|-|few|TRBV20-1
CSARGDYEQYF
TGCAGTGCTAGGGGGGACTACGAGCAGTACTTC
>TRBJ1-2|-|many|TRBV7-3
CASSLSSPGANYGYTF
TGTGCCAGCAGCTTAAGCAGTCCTGGAGCTAACTATGGCTACACCTTC
>TRBJ1-6|TRBD1|-|TRBV10-3
CAISELQGRSPLHF
TGTGCCATCAGTGAATTACAGGGGCGTTCACCCCTCCACTTT
>TRBJ1-1|-|many|TRBV28
CASRDSQGNTEAFF
TGTGCCAGCAGGGATTCTCAGGGGAACACTGAAGCTTTCTTT
>TRBJ1-2|TRBD1|many|TRBV7-3
CASSNLEGAVNYGYTF
TGTGCCAGCAGTAACCTGGAGGGGGCGGTGAACTATGGCTACACCTTC
>TRBJ2-3|-|many|TRBV11-2
CASSSPDTDNPDTQYF
TGTGCCAGCAGCTCCCCGGACACAGACAATCCAGATACGCAGTATTTT
>TRBJ2-2|-|-|TRBV28
CASSAETGELFF
TGTGCCAGCAGCGCTGAGACCGGGGAGCTGTTTTTT
>TRBJ2-1|TRBD2|-|TRBV20-1
CSARTSYNEQFF
TGCAGTGCGCGGACTAGCTACAATGAGCAGTTCTTC
>TRBJ1-4|-|many|TRBV20-1
CSVSRGLNEKLFF
TGCAGTGTCTCGAGGGGATTAAATGAAAAACTGTTTTTT
>TRBJ2-7|TRBD1|-|TRBV20-1
CSASTPGQRSYEQYF
TGCAGTGCTAGTACACCGGGACAGAGGTCCTACGAGCAGTACTTC
>TRBJ2-7|TRBD2|-|TRBV7-6
CASSLREGVREQYF
TGTGCCAGCAGCCTCCGGGAGGGTGTACGCGAGCAGTACTTC